This T cell receptor beta chain was obtained from a study of CD8+ T cells in alopecia areata. The wider study: The drug, oral tofacitinib, was given to treated patients at 5 to 10 mg twice daily.

As for treatment: oral pan-JAK inhibitor, 5-10 mg twice daily. V shed 6 bases and J shed 5 bases, with 13 bases lying between them. Germline V lookup: CDR1 MNHEY, CDR2 SVGAGI. The CDR3 contains 13 residues. Extracted from the samples, RNA was reverse transcribed into cDNA to serve as the sequencing template. TCRdb keeps only in-frame clones here, not all; method: immunoSEQ multiplex PCR. Counted here are 170,000 or so clones, roughly 61% occurring once; the ten biggest clones make up 10% to 15%. Sample: CD8+ T cells sorted from blood, taken at week 24, from a patient treated with tofacitinib. The receptor was isolated from a human donor with alopecia areata. The V and J genes are TRBV6-5 and TRBJ2-5, with D perhaps assigned TRBD1 or TRBD2 (5 bases each). As DNA, the CDR3 is TGTGCCAGCAGCCCGGGGCGGCGGGAGACCCAGTACTTC. It is translated as CASSPGRRETQYF.